This entry lists 2 T cell receptor beta chains sequenced from one sample in a study of graft-versus-host responses after intestinal transplantation. Assay used: immunoSEQ multiplex PCR; TCRdb lists only in-frame clones, some missing. The table lists about 64,000 clones, approximately 92% of them singletons. The material was bone marrow, obtained approximately 100 weeks after intestinal transplantation. These receptors came from a human patient who received an intestinal transplant, so some T cells may come from the graft donor.

This chain connects TRBV19 to TRBJ1-1; D gene ambiguous. This CDR3 is built from 13 residues. Trimming took off 6 bases at V and 3 bases at J, with 11 bases between the two ends. Per the germline V gene, CDR1 is LNHDA and CDR2 is SQIVND (reference sequence). CDR3 nucleotide sequence: TGTGCCAGTAGCAAGCGTGGTGACACTGAAGCTTTCTTT. Protein: CASSKRGDTEAFF.

CDR3 region: CASSFPSGRTWAYNEQFF. As DNA, the CDR3 is TGTGCCAGCAGTTTCCCTAGCGGGAGAACATGGGCCTACAATGAGCAGTTCTTC. The chain joins TRBV28 to TRBJ2-1; 10 bases line up with TRBD2. The germline gives CDR1 MDHEN, CDR2 SYDVKM. V gave up 3 bases and J gave up 2 bases; unmatched junction bases: 10. The length of the CDR3 is 18 residues.